The 7 T cell receptor beta chains presented below share a single source sample, sequenced in a study of identifying expanded T cells in peripheral blood. Profiled with immunoSEQ multiplex PCR; TCRdb holds only in-frame clones, not every one. Of some 95,000 clones detected, 70% to 90% appear once; the ten largest clones hold around 6%. Sequencing was performed on blood. The receptors were gathered from a person aged 18 to 70 in good health.

V gene TRBV5-5 combines with J gene TRBJ1-2; maybe TRBD1 (5 bases). Germline CDR1 and CDR2: SGHKS and YYEKEE (reference sequence). Trimming cost V 4 bases and J 1 base, with 14 bases left between them. The CDR3 covers 15 residues. CDR3 DNA: TGTGCCAGCAGCAATACAGGCCCCTTTAACTATGGCTACACCTTC. This encodes CASSNTGPFNYGYTF.

The V gene is TRBV10-1, the J gene TRBJ2-3, with D perhaps TRBD1 (6 bases). This CDR3 has 13 residues. Looked up from germline, CDR1 is WNHNN and CDR2 is SYGVQD (reference sequence). V lost 2 bases to trimming and J lost 8 bases, with 11 bases between them. In DNA, the CDR3 is TGCGCCAGCAGTGAGGACAGGCTGGGTACGCAGTATTTT. Translation gives CASSEDRLGTQYF.

The chain combines TRBV7-9 with TRBJ2-5, with 9 bases aligning to TRBD1. V shed 6 bases and J 5 bases; nucleotides not matched to a gene: 4. CDR1 is SEHNR, CDR2 FQNEAQ, per germline (reference sequence). The CDR3 is made up of 13 amino acids. The DNA for the CDR3 is TGTGCCAGCAGGGGGACAGGGCCGGAGACCCAGTACTTC. Protein sequence: CASRGTGPETQYF.

This chain connects TRBV2 to TRBJ2-1, with D maybe TRBD1 (5 bases). Per germline, CDR1 SNHLY and CDR2 FYNNEI. Trimming cost V 4 bases and J 9 bases, with 13 bases left between them. This CDR3 comprises 13 residues. CDR3 residues: CASSATHQGEQFF. The CDR3 coding sequence is TGTGCCAGCAGTGCAACCCACCAGGGTGAGCAGTTCTTC.

The chain has TRBV11-2 and TRBJ1-1, with unresolved D. The CDR3 sequence is 13 residues long. Trimming cost V 3 bases and J 2 bases, with 7 bases left between them. Germline V CDR1 and CDR2: SGHAT, FQNNGV. Here the CDR3 DNA reads TGTGCCAGCAGCTTCGCCTCAAACACTGAAGCTTTCTTT. It yields the protein CASSFASNTEAFF.

This chain uses TRBV7-3 with TRBJ1-5; D is uncertain. The CDR3 sequence is 13 residues long. Per the germline V gene, CDR1 is SGHTA and CDR2 is FQGTGA. Trimming pared 2 bases from V and 7 bases from J, leaving 9 bases between. The CDR3 sequence is CASSLAHTQPQHF. CDR3 in DNA: TGTGCCAGCAGCTTAGCTCACACGCAGCCCCAGCATTTT.

This chain joins TRBV28 and TRBJ1-1, with a possible D match to TRBD1 (5 bases). Trimming took off 7 bases at V and 6 bases at J, with 15 bases between the two ends. Germline CDR1 is MDHEN and CDR2 is SYDVKM. The length of the CDR3 is 13 residues. CDR3 protein: CASTIRQTAEAFF. In nucleotides, the CDR3 is TGTGCCAGCACTATCCGACAGACAGCTGAAGCTTTCTTT.